Included here is one T cell receptor (beta chain) sequence, with context. Its antigen is still unknown. Stated time point: newly diagnosed GD, antithyroid drugs for less than 3 months. With RNA extracted from PBMCs as input, the TCR library was made. This entry is derived from a study of regulatory T cells in long-lasting Graves disease. Study-level background: Graves' patients with a new diagnosis had received antithyroid drugs under 3 months. Study results and limitations: Whereas 1,000 or so public clonotypes were shared by new patients, persistent patients shared more, at some 2,900.

Per germline, CDR1 MNHEY and CDR2 SVGEGT. The V and J ends lost 4 bases and 3 bases respectively, with 13 bases between them. This CDR3 region has 15 residues. Building the TCR beta libraries relied on iRepertoire HTBI primers, and CDR3 regions underwent Arm-PCR. Source study methods: Identification yielded 62 TRBV and about 15 TRBJ segments across samples. TCRdb processed the multiplex PCR reads anew with MiXCR; each CDR3 protein has one entry. What appears here as the V and J calls and clone size reflects TCRdb's work, not the paper's. The repertoire includes about 430,000 distinct CDR3 sequences, over 14% of them detected once, and about 8% sits in the top ten. This same sample was also part of a study on T cells in Graves' hyperthyroidism and ophthalmopathy. From that study: HTBI primers were used for first-round RT-PCR of the TCR CDR3.

The J gene is TRBJ2-1, the V gene TRBV6-2 or TRBV6-3; possibly TRBD1 for D (6 bases). The source of this sequence is a woman between 40 and 50 years old with Graves disease. Sample: peripheral blood mononuclear cells (PBMCs), taken at new diagnosis, from a patient treated with antithyroid drugs. The CDR3 protein is CASSFGQSFYNEQFF. The CDR3 DNA reads TGTGCCAGCAGTTTCGGACAGTCATTCTACAATGAGCAGTTCTTC.